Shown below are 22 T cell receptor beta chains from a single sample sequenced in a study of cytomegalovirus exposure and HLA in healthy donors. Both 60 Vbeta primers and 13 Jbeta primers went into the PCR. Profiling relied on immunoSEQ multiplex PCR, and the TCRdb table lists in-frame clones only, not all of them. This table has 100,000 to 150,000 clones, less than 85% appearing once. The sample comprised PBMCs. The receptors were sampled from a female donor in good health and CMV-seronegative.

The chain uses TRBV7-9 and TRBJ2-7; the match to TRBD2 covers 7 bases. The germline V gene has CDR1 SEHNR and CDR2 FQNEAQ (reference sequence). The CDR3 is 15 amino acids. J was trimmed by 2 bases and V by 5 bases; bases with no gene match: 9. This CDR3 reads CASSPSRETTYEQYF. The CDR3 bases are TGTGCCAGCAGCCCATCGCGGGAGACGACCTACGAGCAGTACTTC. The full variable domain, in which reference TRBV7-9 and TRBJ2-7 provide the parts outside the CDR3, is DTGVSQNPRHKITKRGQNVTFRCDPISEHNRLYWYRQTLGQGPEFLTYFQNEAQLEKSRLLSDRFSAERPKGSFSTLEIQRTEQGDSAMYLCASSPSRETTYEQYFGPGTRLTVT.

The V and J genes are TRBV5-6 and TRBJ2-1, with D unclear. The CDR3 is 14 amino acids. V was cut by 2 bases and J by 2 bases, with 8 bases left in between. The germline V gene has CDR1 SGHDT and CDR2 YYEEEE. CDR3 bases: TGTGCCAGCAGCTTTGTTCGTACCTACAATGAGCAGTTCTTC. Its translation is CASSFVRTYNEQFF.

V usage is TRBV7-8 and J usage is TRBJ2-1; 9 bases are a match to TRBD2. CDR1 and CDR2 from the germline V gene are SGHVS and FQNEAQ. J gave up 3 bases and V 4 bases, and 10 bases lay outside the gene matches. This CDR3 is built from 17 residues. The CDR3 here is CASSSKLASGIYNEQFF. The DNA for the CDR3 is TGTGCCAGCAGCTCCAAGCTTGCTAGCGGGATCTACAATGAGCAGTTCTTC.

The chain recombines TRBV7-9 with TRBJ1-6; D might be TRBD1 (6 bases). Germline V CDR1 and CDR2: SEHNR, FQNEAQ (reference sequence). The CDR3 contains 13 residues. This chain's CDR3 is CSSRLDSYSPLHF. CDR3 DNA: TGTTCCTCACGTCTGGACAGCTATTCACCCCTCCACTTT.

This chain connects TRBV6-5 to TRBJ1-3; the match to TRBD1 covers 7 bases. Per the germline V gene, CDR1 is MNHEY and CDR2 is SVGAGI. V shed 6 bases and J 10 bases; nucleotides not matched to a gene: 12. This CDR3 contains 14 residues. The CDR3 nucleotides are TGTGCCAGCAGCCAAGGGGGAACGACAGGGACCATATATTTT. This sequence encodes CASSQGGTTGTIYF.

The CDR3 sequence is CASSSFSHEQFF. In nucleotides, the CDR3 is TGTGCCAGCAGTTCCTTTTCCCATGAGCAGTTCTTC. This chain uses TRBV6-5 with TRBJ2-1, with D uncertain. Germline V gene lookup returns CDR1 MNHEY and CDR2 SVGAGI. Trimming cost V 4 bases and J 8 bases, with 9 bases left between them. The CDR3 length is 12 residues.

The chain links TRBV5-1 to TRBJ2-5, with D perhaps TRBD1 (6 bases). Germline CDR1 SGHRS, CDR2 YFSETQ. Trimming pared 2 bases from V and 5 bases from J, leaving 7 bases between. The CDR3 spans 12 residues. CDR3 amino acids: CASSFQGETQYF. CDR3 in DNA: TGCGCCAGCAGCTTTCAGGGGGAGACCCAGTACTTC.

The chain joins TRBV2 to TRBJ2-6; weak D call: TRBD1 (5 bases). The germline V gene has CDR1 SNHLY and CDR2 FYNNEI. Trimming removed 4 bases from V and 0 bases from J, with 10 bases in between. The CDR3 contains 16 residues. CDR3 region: CASSGRVPSGANVLTF. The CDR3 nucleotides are TGTGCCAGCAGTGGCAGGGTTCCCTCTGGGGCCAACGTCCTGACTTTC.

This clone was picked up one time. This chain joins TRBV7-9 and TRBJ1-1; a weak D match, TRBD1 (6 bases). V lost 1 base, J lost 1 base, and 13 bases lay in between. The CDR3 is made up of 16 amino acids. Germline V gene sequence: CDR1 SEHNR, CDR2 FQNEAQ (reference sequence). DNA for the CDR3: TGTGCCAGCAGCTTAGGGGAGGGGACACAGAACACTGAAGCTTTCTTT. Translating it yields CASSLGEGTQNTEAFF.

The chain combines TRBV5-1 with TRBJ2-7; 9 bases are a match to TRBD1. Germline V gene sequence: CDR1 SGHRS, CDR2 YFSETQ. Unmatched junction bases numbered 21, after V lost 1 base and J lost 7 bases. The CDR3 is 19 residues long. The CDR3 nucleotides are TGCGCCAGCAGCTTGATTCCGGGTGGCACAGGGGGCACTTCGTTTGAGCAGTACTTC. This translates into CASSLIPGGTGGTSFEQYF.

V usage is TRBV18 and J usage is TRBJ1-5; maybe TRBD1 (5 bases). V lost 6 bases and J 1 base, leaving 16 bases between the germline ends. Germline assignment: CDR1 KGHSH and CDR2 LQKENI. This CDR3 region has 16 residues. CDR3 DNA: TGTGCCAGCTCCTTTACTACCGGGGGAAGCAATCAGCCCCAGCATTTT. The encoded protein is CASSFTTGGSNQPQHF.

The CDR3 spells CASSPDGGSLGELFF. CDR3 in DNA: TGCGCCAGCAGCCCGGACGGGGGGTCCCTCGGGGAGCTGTTTTTT. J is TRBJ2-2 and V is TRBV5-1, with 7 nucleotides matching TRBD2. The ends lost 4 bases at V and 7 bases at J; junction bases unmatched: 10. Per germline, CDR1 SGHRS and CDR2 YFSETQ. This CDR3 contains 15 residues.

The CDR3, as DNA: TGTGCCAGCAGCTTAGTAGGGGTAAGGTCATACAATGAGCAGTTCTTC. This sequence encodes CASSLVGVRSYNEQFF. The chain joins TRBV11-2 to TRBJ2-1; TRBD1 might be the D (5 bases). The germline V gene has CDR1 SGHAT and CDR2 FQNNGV. The length of the CDR3 is 16 residues. V was pared by 1 base and J by 4 bases, with 14 bases between.

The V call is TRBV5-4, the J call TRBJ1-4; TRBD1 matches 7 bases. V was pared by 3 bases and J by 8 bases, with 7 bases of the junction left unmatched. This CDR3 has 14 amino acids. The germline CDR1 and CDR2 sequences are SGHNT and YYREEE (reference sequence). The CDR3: CASSSDRVGEKLFF. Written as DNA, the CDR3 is TGTGCCAGCAGCTCTGACAGGGTAGGGGAAAAACTGTTTTTT.

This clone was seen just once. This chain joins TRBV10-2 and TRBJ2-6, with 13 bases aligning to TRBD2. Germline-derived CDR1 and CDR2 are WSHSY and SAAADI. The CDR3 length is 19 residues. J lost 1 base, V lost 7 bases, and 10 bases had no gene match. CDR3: CASTQWGLAGSSGANVLTF. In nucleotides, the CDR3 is TGCGCCAGCACTCAGTGGGGACTAGCGGGATCGTCTGGGGCCAACGTCCTGACTTTC.

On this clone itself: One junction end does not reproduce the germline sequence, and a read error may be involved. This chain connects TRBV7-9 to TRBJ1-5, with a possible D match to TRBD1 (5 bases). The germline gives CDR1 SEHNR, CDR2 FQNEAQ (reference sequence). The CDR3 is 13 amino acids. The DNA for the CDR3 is TGTTCCAGCCAATCAGGTCAGGGACAGCCCCAGCATTTT. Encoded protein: CSSQSGQGQPQHF.

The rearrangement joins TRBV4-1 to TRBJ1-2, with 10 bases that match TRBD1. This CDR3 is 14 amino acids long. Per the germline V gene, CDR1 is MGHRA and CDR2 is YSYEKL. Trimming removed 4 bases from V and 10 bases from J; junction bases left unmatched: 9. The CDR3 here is CASSPTTGGVIYTF. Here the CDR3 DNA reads TGCGCCAGCAGCCCCACGACAGGGGGCGTAATCTACACCTTC.

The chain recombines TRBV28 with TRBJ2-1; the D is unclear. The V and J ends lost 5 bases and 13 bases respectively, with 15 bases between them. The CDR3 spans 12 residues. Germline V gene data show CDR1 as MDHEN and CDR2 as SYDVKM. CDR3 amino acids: CASSLLRSIQFF. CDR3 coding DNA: TGTGCCAGCAGTCTACTTAGATCGATACAGTTCTTC.

CDR3 loop: CASSSTGGDQPQHF. CDR3 in DNA: TGTGCCAGCAGCTCCACAGGGGGCGATCAGCCCCAGCATTTT. This chain uses TRBV2 with TRBJ1-5; 9 bases line up with TRBD1. The V segment lost 6 bases and the J segment 5 bases; nucleotides outside the gene matches: 5. Germline values: CDR1 SNHLY, CDR2 FYNNEI. The CDR3 runs to 14 residues.

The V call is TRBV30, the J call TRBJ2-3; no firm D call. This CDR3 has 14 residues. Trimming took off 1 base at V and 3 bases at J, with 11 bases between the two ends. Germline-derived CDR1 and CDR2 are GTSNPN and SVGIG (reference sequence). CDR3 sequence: CAWSGIRRTDTQYF. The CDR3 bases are TGTGCCTGGAGTGGAATCCGGCGGACAGATACGCAGTATTTT.

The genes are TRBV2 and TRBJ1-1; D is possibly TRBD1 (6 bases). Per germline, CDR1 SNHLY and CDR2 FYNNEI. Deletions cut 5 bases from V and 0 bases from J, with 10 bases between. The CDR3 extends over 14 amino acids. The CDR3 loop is CASSSRTVNTEAFF. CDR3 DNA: TGTGCCAGCAGTTCTAGGACAGTGAACACTGAAGCTTTCTTT.

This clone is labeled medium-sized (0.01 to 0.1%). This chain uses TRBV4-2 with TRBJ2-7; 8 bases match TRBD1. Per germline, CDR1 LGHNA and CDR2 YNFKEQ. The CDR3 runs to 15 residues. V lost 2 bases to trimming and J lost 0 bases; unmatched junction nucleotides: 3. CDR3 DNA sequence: TGTGCCAGCAGCCAAACAACAGGGGGCTCCTACGAGCAGTACTTC. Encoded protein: CASSQTTGGSYEQYF.